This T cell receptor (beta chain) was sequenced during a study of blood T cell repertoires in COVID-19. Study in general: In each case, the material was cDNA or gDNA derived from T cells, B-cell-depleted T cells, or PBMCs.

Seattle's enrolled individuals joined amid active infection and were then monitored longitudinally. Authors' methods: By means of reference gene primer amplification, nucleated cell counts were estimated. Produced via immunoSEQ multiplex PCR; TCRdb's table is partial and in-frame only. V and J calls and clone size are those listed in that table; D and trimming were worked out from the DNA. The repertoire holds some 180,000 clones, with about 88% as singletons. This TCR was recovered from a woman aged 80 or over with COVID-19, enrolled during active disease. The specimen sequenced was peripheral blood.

CDR3 DNA: TGTGCCACCAGTGGGAGCGGGAGGGTTAAGGCAGATACGCAGTATTTT. Amino acids: CATSGSGRVKADTQYF. This sequence joins TRBV24-1 and TRBJ2-3; 10 nucleotides agree with TRBD2. V lost 5 bases, J lost 4 bases, and 8 bases stayed unmatched. Germline V CDR1 and CDR2: KGHDR, SFDVKD. This CDR3 region has 16 residues.